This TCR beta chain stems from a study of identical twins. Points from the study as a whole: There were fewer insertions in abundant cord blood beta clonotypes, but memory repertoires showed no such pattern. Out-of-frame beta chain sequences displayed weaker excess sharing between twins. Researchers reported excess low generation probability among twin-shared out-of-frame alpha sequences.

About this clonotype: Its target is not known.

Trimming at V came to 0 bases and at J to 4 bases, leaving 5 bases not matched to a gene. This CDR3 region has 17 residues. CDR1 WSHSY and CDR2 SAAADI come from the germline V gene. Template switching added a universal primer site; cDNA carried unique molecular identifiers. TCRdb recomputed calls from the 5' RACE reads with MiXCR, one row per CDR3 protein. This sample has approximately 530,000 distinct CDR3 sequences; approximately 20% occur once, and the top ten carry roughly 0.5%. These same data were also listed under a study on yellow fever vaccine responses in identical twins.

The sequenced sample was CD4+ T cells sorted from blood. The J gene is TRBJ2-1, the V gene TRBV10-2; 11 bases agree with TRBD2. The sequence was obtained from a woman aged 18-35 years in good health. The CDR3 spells CASSESLTSGGYNEQFF. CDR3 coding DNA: TGCGCCAGCAGTGAGTCTCTTACTAGCGGGGGATACAATGAGCAGTTCTTC.